This entry concerns a single TCR beta chain. Its antigen is unidentified. Peripheral blood was drawn, approximately 9.5 milliliters per donor. For the second PCR, which ran for roughly 6 to 12 cycles, a sample-barcoded 5' primer and a J-beta primer mix were used. All cDNA molecules were each tagged by a template-switch adaptor with 12 random nucleotides. From the 5' RACE reads, TCRdb called clonotypes with MiXCR, one entry per CDR3 protein. The sample shows 660,000 or so distinct CDR3 sequences, approximately 50% of them seen only once. Germline CDR1 DFQATT, CDR2 SNEGSKA (reference sequence). This CDR3 spans 15 amino acids. This sample stems from a study of blood T cells in healthy people across ages. Study conclusions and caveats: Unsorted PBMC input precluded a conclusive naive versus antigen-experienced comparison. Age brought a roughly linear fall in TCR beta diversity measured per million T cells.

The rearrangement uses TRBV20-1 and TRBJ2-5; TRBD2 is a possible D gene (6 bases). The J call could be wrong; TRBJ2-7 is a better fit for the DNA end. The receptor's source is a man aged 60 to 69 in good health. The sequenced sample consisted of blood. The CDR3 reads CSASGGDIPYYEQYF. The CDR3 DNA reads TGCAGTGCTAGCGGGGGAGACATACCCTACTACGAGCAGTACTTC.